A selection of T cell receptor beta chains follows, all from one sample in a study of shared clonotypes between healthy human individuals. The table came from immunoSEQ multiplex PCR; TCRdb's copy has only in-frame clones and leaves some out. The table lists 2 million to 2.5 million clones, about 95% of them singletons. What was sequenced was naive CD8+ T cells sorted from blood. These receptor sequences come from a man aged 18 to 30 in good health. Each CDR3 is given with its conserved first and last residue. A D gene is named only where the DNA matches it firmly. Clone size is stated in some rows and not others, as once, few, many or a class when expanded.

D gene	V gene	CDR3 length	clone size	J gene	CDR3 protein	CDR3 DNA
NA	TRBV4-2	15	NA	TRBJ2-5	CASSQDSRGVETQYF	TGTGCCAGCAGCCAAGATAGTAGAGGGGTGGAGACCCAGTACTTC
TRBD1	TRBV7-9	15	NA	TRBJ1-5	CASSLAGTDNQPQHF	TGTGCCAGCAGCTTAGCCGGGACAGACAATCAGCCCCAGCATTTT
NA	TRBV6-5	16	NA	TRBJ1-6	CASSSGIWGLDSPLHF	TGTGCCAGCAGTTCCGGAATCTGGGGGCTGGATTCACCCCTCCACTTT
NA	TRBV21-1	17	once	TRBJ2-3	CASSKAGERTSTDTQYF	TGTGCCAGCAGCAAAGCCGGGGAGCGGACTAGCACAGATACGCAGTATTTT
TRBD2	TRBV5-6	13	NA	TRBJ2-7	CASSSGTTYEQYF	TGTGCCAGCAGCAGCGGGACCACCTACGAGCAGTACTTC
NA	TRBV10-3	15	NA	TRBJ2-5	CAISESPRMGETQYF	TGTGCCATCAGTGAGTCTCCTCGCATGGGGGAGACCCAGTACTTC
TRBD2	TRBV7-2	15	NA	TRBJ2-3	CASKTSGRAVDTQYF	TGTGCCAGCAAGACTAGCGGGAGGGCCGTAGATACGCAGTATTTT
NA	TRBV14	15	NA	TRBJ1-2	CASSQLSEANYGYTF	TGTGCCAGCAGCCAACTTTCAGAGGCTAACTATGGCTACACCTTC
TRBD1	TRBV7-9	13	NA	TRBJ1-1	CASSVDRDKAAFF	TGTGCCAGCAGCGTCGACAGGGATAAGGCGGCTTTCTTT
NA	TRBV5-1	13	NA	TRBJ2-1	CASSPETYNEQFF	TGCGCCAGCAGCCCTGAAACGTACAATGAGCAGTTCTTC
NA	TRBV13	16	NA	TRBJ2-2	CASSLESAANTGELFF	TGTGCCAGCAGCTTAGAGTCAGCGGCGAACACCGGGGAGCTGTTTTTT
NA	TRBV5-1	16	NA	TRBJ2-7	CASSLGAMDPDYEQYF	TGCGCCAGCAGCTTGGGGGCCATGGACCCAGACTACGAGCAGTACTTC
NA	TRBV6-1	15	NA	TRBJ1-5	CASLGGPYSNQPQHF	TGTGCCTCCCTCGGGGGGCCCTATAGCAATCAGCCCCAGCATTTT
TRBD2	TRBV7-9	14	NA	TRBJ2-7	CASSSSGRGYEQYF	TGTGCCAGCAGCTCCAGCGGGAGGGGGTACGAGCAGTACTTC
NA	TRBV25-1	14	once	TRBJ1-2	CASSQMTANYGYTF	TGTGCCAGCAGTCAGATGACAGCTAACTATGGCTACACCTTC
NA	TRBV11-3	16	NA	TRBJ1-2	CASSLVQLTGLDGYTF	TGTGCCAGCAGCTTAGTGCAATTAACAGGGTTGGATGGCTACACCTTC
NA	TRBV27	16	NA	TRBJ2-3	CASTPLFGQSADTQYF	TGTGCCAGCACCCCCTTGTTTGGGCAATCCGCAGATACGCAGTATTTT
TRBD1	TRBV9	12	NA	TRBJ1-4	CASGTGGEKLFF	TGTGCCAGCGGGACAGGGGGTGAAAAACTGTTTTTT
NA	TRBV4-1	15	NA	TRBJ1-1	CASSQDQGAYTEAFF	TGCGCCAGCAGCCAAGATCAAGGGGCCTACACTGAAGCTTTCTTT
NA	TRBV7-9	14	NA	TRBJ2-7	CASSLSSVGREQYF	TGTGCCAGCAGCTTAAGCTCGGTCGGACGCGAGCAGTACTTC
NA	TRBV19	13	NA	TRBJ1-6	CASSWGGDSPLHF	TGTGCCAGTAGCTGGGGCGGCGATTCACCCCTCCACTTT
TRBD1	TRBV2	15	NA	TRBJ1-1	CASSEQGQGNTEAFF	TGTGCCAGCAGTGAACAGGGACAGGGTAACACTGAAGCTTTCTTT